One and the same sample provided the 2 T cell receptor beta chains below, sequenced in a study of cytomegalovirus exposure and HLA in healthy donors. The PCR contained 60 Vbeta and 13 Jbeta primers. The table came from immunoSEQ multiplex PCR; TCRdb's copy has only in-frame clones and leaves some out. The sample lists about 280,000 clones; approximately 90% were seen once. Sequencing was carried out using PBMCs. The receptors were gathered from a young woman in good health and CMV-seronegative.

This clone is a singleton in its sample. The chain couples TRBV4-2 to TRBJ2-3, with D possibly being TRBD2 (6 bases). The length of the CDR3 is 16 residues. V was shortened by 0 bases and J by 4 bases, with 14 bases between the two germline ends. Germline CDR1 LGHNA, CDR2 YNFKEQ. In nucleotides, the CDR3 is TGTGCCAGCAGCCAAGATATAGGAGGGAACTCAGATACGCAGTATTTT. It encodes CASSQDIGGNSDTQYF.

A single count supports this clone. The chain couples TRBV5-5 to TRBJ1-2, with D possibly TRBD1 on 5 matching bases. This CDR3 is built from 13 residues. Germline CDR1 reads SGHKS; CDR2 reads YYEKEE (reference sequence). The V and J ends lost 4 bases and 3 bases respectively, with 10 bases between them. CDR3 amino acids: CASSLLTDYGYTF. CDR3 nucleotides: TGTGCCAGCAGCCTCTTGACAGACTATGGCTACACCTTC.